This TCR beta chain was retrieved from a study of T cells in Graves' hyperthyroidism and ophthalmopathy. Amplification of TCR beta CDR3 regions was performed using RNA transcripts as template. Initially, a first-round RT-PCR of the TCR CDR3 employed the HTBI primer set. TCRdb recomputed calls from the multiplex PCR reads with MiXCR, one row per CDR3 protein. The sample holds 450,000 to 650,000 distinct CDR3 sequences, 13% to 15% seen once. The cohort's ophthalmopathy patients, a group with duration under 3 months, had a Clinical Activity Score of at least 3 and a NOSPECS grade of at least 4. Diagnosing involved the use of clinical symptoms, serum thyroxine and TRAb, thyroid ultrasound and orbital computed tomography. The CDR3 spans 17 residues. Trimming stripped 2 bases from V and 3 bases from J, with 19 bases between. Germline V CDR1 and CDR2: MNHEY, SVGEGT. General study points: Through a model of 13 V-J features, ophthalmopathy was separated from stable hyperthyroidism.

This clonotype was counted between two and nine times. The antigen is undetermined. This rearrangement joins TRBV6-2 or TRBV6-3 to TRBJ1-1; weak D call: TRBD1 (5 bases). Specimen: blood. This TCR came from a woman aged 18-29 years with Graves' ophthalmopathy. This chain's CDR3 is CASSYPTGDRVYTEAFF. CDR3 DNA: TGTGCCAGCAGTTACCCCACAGGCGATCGGGTTTACACTGAAGCTTTCTTT.